This TCR beta chain was sequenced in a study of PD-1 blockade in classical Hodgkin lymphoma. Overall study findings and caveats: Reasons behind the repertoire differences stay unclear, perhaps disease activity or earlier therapy. Individuals initiating nivolumab under 1 year after ASCT were excluded. TCR diversity at baseline was reported to be reduced in newly diagnosed patients relative to healthy donors.

Generated by immunoSEQ multiplex PCR, the TCRdb table keeps only in-frame clones and is missing some. The sample carries roughly 140,000 clones, 78% recorded once. As to this clone: Its specificity is unknown.

No patient escaped relapse after autologous stem cell transplantation, and brentuximab vedotin exposure varied. The TCR originated in a human donor with classical Hodgkin lymphoma. The material sequenced was peripheral blood mononuclear cells (PBMCs), taken before the second cycle of nivolumab.

The chain's CDR3 is CASSTRTGDEDTQYF. CDR3 bases: TGTGCCAGCAGTACCCGGACAGGGGACGAAGATACGCAGTATTTT. The gene calls are TRBV27 and TRBJ2-3, with TRBD1 matching over 9 bases. This CDR3 spans 15 amino acids. V gave up 5 bases and J gave up 5 bases; unmatched junction bases: 8. Germline values: CDR1 MNHEY, CDR2 SMNVEV (reference sequence).